Listed below are T cell receptor beta chains from one sample, sequenced in a study of patients and donors after allogeneic stem cell transplantation. TCRdb redid the calling of the RT-PCR reads with MiXCR, one entry per CDR3 protein. The table includes 900,000 to 1,000,000 distinct CDR3 sequences, roughly 18% detected once. The specimen sequenced was blood, either unsorted or a sorted T cell fraction (not recorded which). The source is a human donor who was either an allogeneic HSCT recipient or a stem cell or donor lymphocyte infusion donor (not recorded which). It is not recorded whose cells these are; they may come from a transplant donor. CDR3s include the opening cysteine and the closing phenylalanine or tryptophan. D genes are given only for firm matches. Only some rows state a clone size, as once, few, many or a class for expanded clones.

>-|TRBV20-1|11|TRBJ2-3|-
CSARMPDTQYF
TGCAGTGCTAGAATGCCCGATACGCAGTATTTT
>-|TRBV12-3/TRBV12-4|15|TRBJ2-7|-
CASSWAERTFSEQYF
TGTGCCAGCAGTTGGGCCGAGCGGACCTTCAGCGAGCAGTACTTC
>-|TRBV7-9|16|TRBJ2-3|TRBD2
CASSPQLAGITDTQYF
TGTGCCAGCAGCCCCCAACTAGCGGGGATCACAGATACGCAGTATTTT
>-|TRBV12-3/TRBV12-4|15|TRBJ2-7|-
CASSLARQVAYEQYF
TGTGCCAGCAGTTTAGCGAGACAGGTCGCCTACGAGCAGTACTTC
>few|TRBV9|14|TRBJ2-4|TRBD1
CASSPRTGMGIQYF
TGTGCCAGCAGCCCACGGACAGGGATGGGCATTCAGTACTTC
>-|TRBV6-5|16|TRBJ2-7|TRBD2
CASSYSVAGGSYEQYF
TGTGCCAGCAGTTACTCAGTAGCGGGGGGCTCCTACGAGCAGTACTTC
>-|TRBV20-1|13|TRBJ2-3|-
CSAVRTGLDTQYF
TGCAGTGCTGTAAGGACGGGATTAGATACGCAGTATTTT
>few|TRBV12-3/TRBV12-4|12|TRBJ1-1|-
CASSLSPGGAFF
TGTGCCAGCAGCCTCAGCCCGGGGGGAGCTTTCTTT
>few|TRBV12-3/TRBV12-4|14|TRBJ1-2|-
CASSLHARGLGYTF
TGTGCCAGCAGTCTCCACGCGCGGGGATTAGGCTACACCTTC
>-|TRBV5-1|16|TRBJ2-2|-
CASTKAGTTATGELFF
TGCGCCAGCACTAAAGCCGGGACAACTGCGACCGGGGAGCTGTTTTTT
>-|TRBV5-1|14|TRBJ2-5|-
CASSLIADQETQYF
TGCGCCAGCAGCTTGATAGCGGACCAAGAGACCCAGTACTTC
>many|TRBV29-1|13|TRBJ2-1|TRBD1
CSVGQGSFSEQFF
TGCAGCGTTGGACAGGGTTCATTCAGTGAGCAGTTCTTC
>-|TRBV9|16|TRBJ2-3|-
CASSVAWQGRTDTQYF
TGTGCCAGCAGCGTAGCTTGGCAGGGAAGGACAGATACGCAGTATTTT
>-|TRBV6-1|13|TRBJ1-6|-
CAADGKGESPLHF
TGTGCCGCGGACGGCAAGGGAGAATCACCCCTCCACTTT
>few|TRBV7-2|14|TRBJ2-1|-
CASSPGAQANEQFF
TGTGCCAGCAGCCCCGGGGCCCAGGCAAATGAGCAGTTCTTC
>few|TRBV20-1|11|TRBJ2-4|-
CSARGKNIQYF
TGCAGTGCTAGAGGGAAAAACATTCAGTACTTC
>-|TRBV27|15|TRBJ2-2|-
CASSLFPPSTGELFF
TGTGCCAGCAGTTTATTTCCCCCATCCACCGGGGAGCTGTTTTTT
>-|TRBV4-2|16|TRBJ1-1|-
CASSQPTDSGDTEAFF
TGTGCCAGCAGCCAACCCACCGACTCGGGGGACACTGAAGCTTTCTTT
>few|TRBV7-9|13|TRBJ1-2|-
CASSLGGSLSYTF
TGTGCCAGCAGCTTAGGAGGCAGCCTCTCCTACACCTTC
>-|TRBV7-2|17|TRBJ2-3|-
CASSWGTSNSSTDTQYF
TGTGCCAGCAGCTGGGGGACTTCCAATTCTAGCACAGATACGCAGTATTTT
>few|TRBV5-1|11|TRBJ2-1|-
CASSPGAEQFF
TGCGCCAGCAGCCCCGGAGCTGAGCAGTTCTTC
>once|TRBV6-2/TRBV6-3|16|TRBJ2-7|TRBD1
CASRPPPGQDSYEQYF
TGTGCCAGCAGACCCCCACCGGGACAGGACTCCTACGAGCAGTACTTC